These T cell receptor beta chains were read from a single sample in a study of shared clonotypes between healthy human individuals. The protocol was immunoSEQ multiplex PCR, while the TCRdb copy is restricted to in-frame clones and leaves out a portion. The sample records some 2.4 million clones, approximately 93% being singletons. Sequences were obtained from naive CD4+ T cells from PBMCs. These receptors were obtained from a man aged 18 to 29 in good health. Some clones in this sample may be carry-over from other donors' samples. The CDR3 runs from the conserved cysteine through the conserved F or W. A D gene is named only where the DNA matches it firmly. Size tells how often a clone was seen (once, few, many) or the class of an expanded clone, and some rows leave it out.

CDR3 DNA	CDR3 protein	V gene	D gene	J gene	clone size
TGTGCCAGCAGCTTAGCAACTAGCGGGTATAGCACAGATACGCAGTATTTT	CASSLATSGYSTDTQYF	TRBV7-3	TRBD2	TRBJ2-3	NA
TGTGCCAGCAGGTCTAGCGGGGGCACAGATACGCAGTATTTT	CASRSSGGTDTQYF	TRBV11-2	TRBD2	TRBJ2-3	NA
TGTGCCAGCAGTTACTCGAGAACCTCCTACGAGCAGTACTTC	CASSYSRTSYEQYF	TRBV6-6	NA	TRBJ2-7	NA
TGTGCCACTAAAAATAAGGACTCCTACGAGCAGTACTTC	CATKNKDSYEQYF	TRBV6-1	NA	TRBJ2-7	NA
TGTGCCAGCAGCCAAGGGGGGGGCAGCACTGAAGCTTTCTTT	CASSQGGGSTEAFF	TRBV14	NA	TRBJ1-1	NA
TGTGCCATCAGTGAGCCCCGGGGGCAGATTGGCTACACCTTC	CAISEPRGQIGYTF	TRBV10-3	NA	TRBJ1-2	NA
TGTGCCATCAGTGTACAGGGCTACGAGCAGTACTTC	CAISVQGYEQYF	TRBV10-3	NA	TRBJ2-7	NA
TGCGCCAGCCGGGCCTTATACGAGGGTAGCAATCAGCCCCAGCATTTT	CASRALYEGSNQPQHF	TRBV5-1	NA	TRBJ1-5	NA
TGTGCCAGCAGCTTAGGGAGGGGGCTTAGCGAGCAGTACTTC	CASSLGRGLSEQYF	TRBV7-8	NA	TRBJ2-7	NA
TGTGCCAGCAGCCAAGATTATACCCTCTCTGGAAACACCATATATTTT	CASSQDYTLSGNTIYF	TRBV4-2	NA	TRBJ1-3	NA
TGTGCCATCAGTGACCGGGACACTTATCAGCCCCAGCATTTT	CAISDRDTYQPQHF	TRBV10-3	NA	TRBJ1-5	NA
TGCGCCAGCAGCTTGGATCGCGGAACTGAAGCTTTCTTT	CASSLDRGTEAFF	TRBV5-1	NA	TRBJ1-1	NA
TGCGCCAGCAGCCCAGCGGGAGTGGAAGATACGCAGTATTTT	CASSPAGVEDTQYF	TRBV5-1	TRBD2	TRBJ2-3	NA
TGTGCCAGCAGCCGTACCGCAGGGGGCGCGAACACTGAAGCTTTCTTT	CASSRTAGGANTEAFF	TRBV11-2	TRBD1	TRBJ1-1	NA
TGTGCCAGCAGCCGCAGGACTAGCGGGAGTGTCTACGAGCAGTACTTC	CASSRRTSGSVYEQYF	TRBV13	TRBD2	TRBJ2-7	NA
TGTGCCACCAGCAATGACAGGAGCTCACCCCTCCACTTT	CATSNDRSSPLHF	TRBV15	NA	TRBJ1-6	NA
TGTGCCAGCTCTTCGGGAGGGAACACAGATACGCAGTATTTT	CASSSGGNTDTQYF	TRBV7-3	TRBD2	TRBJ2-3	NA
TGTGCCAGCTCACCTGGGGGTGACGAGCAGTACTTC	CASSPGGDEQYF	TRBV18	NA	TRBJ2-7	NA
TGTGCCAGTAGTATCGACGGCGGGGAGCAGTACTTC	CASSIDGGEQYF	TRBV19	NA	TRBJ2-7	NA
TGTGCCAGCAGCTTTCAGCGGGGGATCACAGATACGCAGTATTTT	CASSFQRGITDTQYF	TRBV7-6	TRBD2	TRBJ2-3	NA
TGTGCCAGCAGCGCGGGGTTGCGGAGCACAGATACGCAGTATTTT	CASSAGLRSTDTQYF	TRBV9	NA	TRBJ2-3	NA
TGTGCCAGCAGTGACGAGACAGGGATCGAGCAGTACTTC	CASSDETGIEQYF	TRBV6-5	TRBD1	TRBJ2-7	NA
TGCAGCGTTGGTTCCGCTAGGGGGGGAAACACCATATATTTT	CSVGSARGGNTIYF	TRBV29-1	NA	TRBJ1-3	once
TGTGCCAGCTCACCACCGGGGGCCTTCCAAGAGACCCAGTACTTC	CASSPPGAFQETQYF	TRBV18	NA	TRBJ2-5	NA
TGTGCCAGTGGACAGAACACCGGGGAGCTGTTTTTT	CASGQNTGELFF	TRBV6-1	NA	TRBJ2-2	NA
TGTGCCAGCAGTGGTAATGGACAGGGGAGTGAAAAACTGTTTTTT	CASSGNGQGSEKLFF	TRBV28	TRBD1	TRBJ1-4	NA
TGTGCCAGCAGCTTGCAAGGATCCCCGGGAGAGACCCAGTACTTC	CASSLQGSPGETQYF	TRBV5-4	NA	TRBJ2-5	NA
TGTGCCAGCAGTGGGACAGTGTCAGGCTCACCCCTCCACTTT	CASSGTVSGSPLHF	TRBV6-1	NA	TRBJ1-6	NA
TGTGCCAGCAGGTCCTCACAGGGAGCCTACGAGCAGTACTTC	CASRSSQGAYEQYF	TRBV2	NA	TRBJ2-7	NA
TGTGCCAGCAGTGAAGTGTCAGGGGTGACCGGGGAGCTGTTTTTT	CASSEVSGVTGELFF	TRBV2	NA	TRBJ2-2	NA
TGTGCCAGTAGTAAGGGACAGGATGAAAAACTGTTTTTT	CASSKGQDEKLFF	TRBV19	TRBD1	TRBJ1-4	NA
TGTGCCAGCAGTTTACCTGGACTAGCGGGAGCATCGGAGACCCAGTACTTC	CASSLPGLAGASETQYF	TRBV28	TRBD2	TRBJ2-5	NA
TGTGCCAGCAGTTTAGGACGGTACCGTGAGCAGTTCTTC	CASSLGRYREQFF	TRBV28	NA	TRBJ2-1	NA
TGTGCCAGCAGTTCCAGGGGGATGAACACTGAAGCTTTCTTT	CASSSRGMNTEAFF	TRBV6-5	TRBD1	TRBJ1-1	NA
TGTGCCAGCAGCTTAGCGGAGGCAGGGGGTAGTGGCTACACCTTC	CASSLAEAGGSGYTF	TRBV7-2	TRBD1	TRBJ1-2	NA
TGTGCCAGCTCACCACCGGGCTCTCTAGCGGCTCAAGAGACCCAGTACTTC	CASSPPGSLAAQETQYF	TRBV18	TRBD2	TRBJ2-5	NA
TGCGCCAGCAGCTTGTCGGCTAGCGGGGGTCGAGAGACCCAGTACTTC	CASSLSASGGRETQYF	TRBV5-1	TRBD2	TRBJ2-5	NA
TGTGCCAGCTCACCAAGTAGCGGGTACACAGATACGCAGTATTTT	CASSPSSGYTDTQYF	TRBV18	TRBD2	TRBJ2-3	NA
TGTGCCAGCAGCTTGGGGGGAACAGGGGAGGAGACCCAGTACTTC	CASSLGGTGEETQYF	TRBV5-5	TRBD1	TRBJ2-5	NA
TGTGCCAGCAGTTTGGGTAGTAGCACAGATACGCAGTATTTT	CASSLGSSTDTQYF	TRBV28	NA	TRBJ2-3	NA
TGTGCCAGCAGTTTAGCACAGGGCTATGGCTACACCTTC	CASSLAQGYGYTF	TRBV27	NA	TRBJ1-2	NA
TGCGCCAGCAGTTTACGGGGTTTGGATGGCTACACCTTC	CASSLRGLDGYTF	TRBV28	NA	TRBJ1-2	NA
TGCGCCAGCAGCCAACAGGGAACGCAGTACTTC	CASSQQGTQYF	TRBV4-3	NA	TRBJ2-7	NA
TGTGCCAGCAGCGCGACAGGGTTAGAGACCCAGTACTTC	CASSATGLETQYF	TRBV7-9	TRBD1	TRBJ2-5	NA
TGTGCCAGCAGCTTAGTGAGAGGGGACGGGGAGCTGTTTTTT	CASSLVRGDGELFF	TRBV11-2	NA	TRBJ2-2	once
TGTGCCAGCAGCCCTGCCCGGGAGCGAGTAGATACGCAGTATTTT	CASSPARERVDTQYF	TRBV7-2	NA	TRBJ2-3	NA
TGTGCCAGCAGAATTTTAGGGCGAACTAGCACAGATACGCAGTATTTT	CASRILGRTSTDTQYF	TRBV2	NA	TRBJ2-3	NA
TGTGCCAGCAGCCAAGATAGGGCCGGGAGGGTCGAGCAGTACTTC	CASSQDRAGRVEQYF	TRBV14	TRBD2	TRBJ2-7	NA
TGTGCCACCCGAGGCGGCAGCGGGACCTACGAGCAGTACTTC	CATRGGSGTYEQYF	TRBV6-1	TRBD2	TRBJ2-7	once
TGTGCCAGCAGCATCACCCGGGACAGGGGATATGGCTACACCTTC	CASSITRDRGYGYTF	TRBV28	TRBD1	TRBJ1-2	NA
TGTGCCAGCTCACCCCCCGGGACTAGCGGGACCTACAATGAGCAGTTCTTC	CASSPPGTSGTYNEQFF	TRBV18	TRBD2	TRBJ2-1	NA
TGTGCCTGGAGTTTCAGGGACTATGGCTACACCTTC	CAWSFRDYGYTF	TRBV30	NA	TRBJ1-2	NA
TGTGCCAGCAGCGCGGGACTTCCGAGCTCCTACAATGAGCAGTTCTTC	CASSAGLPSSYNEQFF	TRBV28	NA	TRBJ2-1	NA
TGTGCCAGCAGTGACCTAACTAGCGGGAGCACAGATACGCAGTATTTT	CASSDLTSGSTDTQYF	TRBV25-1	TRBD2	TRBJ2-3	NA
TGTGCCAGCAGCTTAGTTTCAGGTGGGAAAACTGAAGCTTTCTTT	CASSLVSGGKTEAFF	TRBV7-9	NA	TRBJ1-1	NA
TGTGCCAGCAGCGCCCTTTCTAGCGGGGGAACCTACGAGCAGTACTTC	CASSALSSGGTYEQYF	TRBV9	TRBD2	TRBJ2-7	NA
TGTGCCAGCAGCTTGGTAGCGGGAGTCAATGAGCAGTTCTTC	CASSLVAGVNEQFF	TRBV5-4	TRBD2	TRBJ2-1	once